This T cell receptor (beta chain) derives from a study of blood T cell repertoires in COVID-19 (dated by TCRdb to the early 2020s). In terms of the full investigation: Samples covering the acute and convalescent phases of COVID-19 were provided by collaborators in the United States, Italy and Spain. The prospective study material was composed of cDNA or gDNA derived from T cells, B-cell-depleted T cells, or PBMCs. The samples were drawn from the first 160 participants of the ongoing ImmuneRACE study and from roughly 1,300 subjects provided by 6 global collaborators. A freely available public database, intended as a resource for researchers studying the immune response to SARS-CoV-2, is where the repertoires were released. Sample metadata almost always included a de-identified subject ID, COVID-19 status, age in years and sex. HLA class I and class II types, where available, came from metadata supplied by the sample provider rather than from assay-based typing. Subjects who had been exposed to COVID-19, were actively infected with it, or had recovered from it provided the deeply sampled blood TCRbeta repertoires that made up the dataset.

TCRbeta CDR3 regions were amplified from genomic DNA by means of the immunoSEQ Assay, a bias-controlled multiplex PCR. In the paper's pipeline: The number of nucleated cells in each sample was estimated by amplification of reference gene primers within the assay. To quantify the absolute abundance of each unique TCRbeta CDR3 rearrangement, sequence reads were collapsed and filtered. Productive Simpson clonality was computed per sample as the square root of Simpson's diversity index over productive rearrangements. TCRdb carries this immuneACCESS record with in-frame sequences only. Its versions omit some clonotypes, under half of them owing to an unresolved V gene in the studies checked, with the rest unexplained. From that table come the V and J calls and clone size; the DNA was used to work out D and trimming. In this sample the table shows fewer than 350,000 clones, 70% to 90% of which occur a single time. Clones ranked in the top ten supply approximately 4% of the sample.

Germline trimming amounts to 5 bases on V and 9 bases on J, with 7 as the count of junction bases outside the gene matches. CDR1 and CDR2 are read off the germline V gene (reference sequence) as SEHNR and FQNEAQ. Reading from cysteine to phenylalanine, the CDR3 counts 13 amino acids. The only DNA kept is the CDR3, 39 bases in frame from the first base. Participants in the prospective study were aged 18 to 89 years, lived in approximately 26 United States geographic areas, and enrolled through a virtual design. In the prospective study, cohorts were assigned on the basis of participant-reported clinical history obtained from a screening survey and a study questionnaire. In the prospective study, whole blood, serum and a nasopharyngeal or oropharyngeal swab were collected from each participant by mobile phlebotomists. Over an approximately 2-month period, participants in the prospective study had the option of providing additional blood draws and questionnaires. Blood samples from the prospective study were shipped frozen or at room temperature prior to DNA extraction.

General findings and caveats noted by the study authors: The amount of clinical and demographic metadata varied by source and participant and was provided uncurated.

Turning to this clone: Its antigen is currently not known. One base away there is no much larger clone; base qualities are not given.

This sequence was found in a young woman with acute COVID-19. Recombination joined TRBV7-9 with TRBJ2-1, with 7 bases matching TRBD1. Material: PBMCs or T cells enriched from blood (not recorded which). The DNA sequence follows: TGTGCCAGCAGCCTCACAGGGGTTGGTGAGCAGTTCTTC. This translates into CASSLTGVGEQFF. Joined to the reference TRBV7-9 and TRBJ2-1 proteins, this CDR3 gives the full variable domain: DTGVSQNPRHKITKRGQNVTFRCDPISEHNRLYWYRQTLGQGPEFLTYFQNEAQLEKSRLLSDRFSAERPKGSFSTLEIQRTEQGDSAMYLCASSLTGVGEQFFGPGTRLTVL.